A selection of T cell receptor beta chains follows, all from one sample in a study of blood T cell repertoires in COVID-19. Only in-frame clones appear in the TCRdb table, and some are missing; sequencing was by immunoSEQ multiplex PCR. The sample consists of 290,000 or so clones, more than 80% of them appearing once. The sequencing sample was made of PBMCs or T cells enriched from blood (not recorded which). These receptors came from a young woman who had recovered from COVID-19. The CDR3 runs from the conserved cysteine through the conserved F or W. A D gene is named only where the DNA matches it firmly. A row's size may be missing; if present it is once, few, many or a size class.

size: NA; V: TRBV19; J: TRBJ1-1; D: NA; DNA: TGTGCCAGTAGTATAGTCAGCGGGTGGAACACTGAAGCTTTCTTT; CDR3: CASSIVSGWNTEAFF
size: NA; V: TRBV6-5; J: TRBJ1-5; D: NA; DNA: TGTGCCAGCAGTTATTCAGGGGCAGGTCAGCCCCAGCATTTT; CDR3: CASSYSGAGQPQHF
size: NA; V: TRBV3-1/TRBV3-2; J: TRBJ2-7; D: TRBD2; DNA: TGTGCCAGCAGCCGAGGTGGGGGGGATTTGGACGAGCAGTACTTC; CDR3: CASSRGGGDLDEQYF
size: few; V: TRBV12-3/TRBV12-4; J: TRBJ1-2; D: NA; DNA: TGTGCCAGCAGTGTAGTTGGCAGCTATGGCTACACCTTC; CDR3: CASSVVGSYGYTF
size: NA; V: TRBV4-1; J: TRBJ1-2; D: NA; DNA: TGCGCCAGCAGCCGATCTATATGGGAAATCGGGGAGCCCTATGGCTACACCTTC; CDR3: CASSRSIWEIGEPYGYTF
size: NA; V: TRBV3-1/TRBV3-2; J: TRBJ1-4; D: NA; DNA: TGTGCCAGCAGCCCTTACGGGATCACCGGCAAAAAACTGTTTTTT; CDR3: CASSPYGITGKKLFF
size: NA; V: TRBV2; J: TRBJ2-3; D: NA; DNA: TGTGCCAGCATCGACAACACAGATACGCAGTATTTT; CDR3: CASIDNTDTQYF
size: once; V: TRBV4-3; J: TRBJ2-7; D: TRBD1; DNA: TGCGCCAGCAGCCAAGAGACAGGGGGACCCTACGAGCAGTACTTC; CDR3: CASSQETGGPYEQYF
size: NA; V: TRBV5-1; J: TRBJ2-5; D: TRBD1; DNA: TGCGCCAGCAGCTTTCCGAGACAGGGTGGAGAGACCCAGTACTTC; CDR3: CASSFPRQGGETQYF
size: NA; V: TRBV5-5; J: TRBJ2-2; D: TRBD1; DNA: TGTGCCAGCAGCTTGTTACAGGGGTTAACCGGGGAGCTGTTTTTT; CDR3: CASSLLQGLTGELFF
size: NA; V: TRBV24-1; J: TRBJ2-1; D: TRBD2; DNA: TGTGCCACCAGTGATCCCCTAGCGGGAAGTTACAATGAGCAGTTCTTC; CDR3: CATSDPLAGSYNEQFF
size: NA; V: TRBV30; J: TRBJ2-2; D: NA; DNA: TGTGCCTGGAGTGTACGTGGTAGCGGGAACACCGGGGAGCTGTTTTTT; CDR3: CAWSVRGSGNTGELFF
size: NA; V: TRBV5-1; J: TRBJ2-1; D: TRBD2; DNA: TGCGCCAGCAGCTTGGCGTTACTAGCGGGAAGGGGGAATGAGCAGTTCTTC; CDR3: CASSLALLAGRGNEQFF
size: NA; V: TRBV3-1/TRBV3-2; J: TRBJ2-7; D: NA; DNA: TGTGCCAGCAGGGCTGGGGGGACGGAGCAGTACTTC; CDR3: CASRAGGTEQYF
size: NA; V: TRBV7-9; J: TRBJ2-7; D: NA; DNA: TGTGCCAGCAGCCCGGGACTCCCCTCCTACGAGCAGTACTTC; CDR3: CASSPGLPSYEQYF
size: NA; V: TRBV7-2; J: TRBJ1-2; D: NA; DNA: TGTGCCAGCAGCTTAACGTCCCGGGTAAACTATGGCTACACCTTC; CDR3: CASSLTSRVNYGYTF
size: NA; V: TRBV5-1; J: TRBJ2-7; D: TRBD2; DNA: TGCGCCAGCAGCTTGGCGGGACTAGCGGGAGGGACCTACGAGCAGTACTTC; CDR3: CASSLAGLAGGTYEQYF
size: NA; V: TRBV7-9; J: TRBJ2-7; D: TRBD2; DNA: TGTGCCAGTAAAAGCGGGATGGGGAACGAGCAGTACTTC; CDR3: CASKSGMGNEQYF
size: once; V: TRBV7-9; J: TRBJ2-3; D: TRBD2; DNA: TGTGCCAGCAGCTCCGACTGGACTAGCCAAAGCACAGATACGCAGTATTTT; CDR3: CASSSDWTSQSTDTQYF
size: NA; V: TRBV28; J: TRBJ2-1; D: TRBD2; DNA: TGTGCCAGCATTCCGGGACTAGCTTATGTCAATGAGCAGTTCTTC; CDR3: CASIPGLAYVNEQFF
size: NA; V: TRBV6-5; J: TRBJ2-1; D: TRBD2; DNA: TGTGCCAGCAGTTCGTCCGGGACTAGCGGCCACAATGAGCAGTTCTTC; CDR3: CASSSSGTSGHNEQFF
size: NA; V: TRBV19; J: TRBJ1-1; D: NA; DNA: TGTGCCAGTAGTATAGATTGGCAGAGGGTGAAGACTGAAGCTTTCTTT; CDR3: CASSIDWQRVKTEAFF
size: NA; V: TRBV30; J: TRBJ2-3; D: TRBD2; DNA: TGTGCCTGGAGTATTGCAGCGGGGGGCACAGATACGCAGTATTTT; CDR3: CAWSIAAGGTDTQYF
size: once; V: TRBV28; J: TRBJ1-3; D: TRBD1; DNA: TGTGCCAGTCTAACCACTGTGGACAGGGAGGGAAACACCATATATTTT; CDR3: CASLTTVDREGNTIYF
size: NA; V: TRBV6-1; J: TRBJ1-6; D: TRBD1; DNA: TGTGCCAGCAGTGAAGGGCGCCTGGACAGGGTTCGGAATTCACCCCTCCACTTT; CDR3: CASSEGRLDRVRNSPLHF
size: NA; V: TRBV29-1; J: TRBJ1-1; D: TRBD1; DNA: TGCAGCGTTGAAGATAGAGACAGGGGGGCTTTCTTT; CDR3: CSVEDRDRGAFF
size: NA; V: TRBV6-5; J: TRBJ1-1; D: TRBD1; DNA: TGTGCCAGCAGTTACAGGACAGGGGTTAGGAACACTGAAGCTTTCTTT; CDR3: CASSYRTGVRNTEAFF
size: NA; V: TRBV19; J: TRBJ1-4; D: NA; DNA: TGTGCCAGTAGCACCGGGTGGGAAAAACTGTTTTTT; CDR3: CASSTGWEKLFF
size: once; V: TRBV7-9; J: TRBJ2-2; D: TRBD1; DNA: TGTGCCAGCAGCCGTCGGACAGGGGGGAACACCGGGGAGCTGTTTTTT; CDR3: CASSRRTGGNTGELFF
size: NA; V: TRBV6-1; J: TRBJ2-7; D: TRBD1; DNA: TGTGCCAGCAGTGAAGGCTTGGGGACAGGGGGTAGATACGAGCAGTACTTC; CDR3: CASSEGLGTGGRYEQYF
size: NA; V: TRBV28; J: TRBJ1-2; D: NA; DNA: TGTGCCAGCAGTGACTTCTATGGCTACACCTTC; CDR3: CASSDFYGYTF
size: NA; V: TRBV20-1; J: TRBJ2-1; D: TRBD2; DNA: TGCAGTGCTAGTGGGCTAGCGGGAAGCTTGGAGCAGTTCTTC; CDR3: CSASGLAGSLEQFF
size: NA; V: TRBV20-1; J: TRBJ1-4; D: NA; DNA: TGCAGTGCTAGTAACCCCAGGGGCCATGAAAAACTGTTTTTT; CDR3: CSASNPRGHEKLFF
size: NA; V: TRBV4-2; J: TRBJ2-1; D: TRBD1; DNA: TGTGCCAGCAGCCAAGAGAATAGGGGACAGGGAAACAATGAGCAGTTCTTC; CDR3: CASSQENRGQGNNEQFF
size: NA; V: TRBV11-2; J: TRBJ1-1; D: TRBD1; DNA: TGTGCCAGCAGCTTAGGGGGACAGGGGCGCTCTGAAGCTTTCTTT; CDR3: CASSLGGQGRSEAFF
size: NA; V: TRBV7-2; J: TRBJ2-7; D: NA; DNA: TGTGCCAGCAGCTTTGGCGGGGACTCCTACGAGCAGTACTTC; CDR3: CASSFGGDSYEQYF
size: NA; V: TRBV10-3; J: TRBJ1-5; D: TRBD1; DNA: TGTGCCATCAGCCCTACAGGGGATTTACCGCCCCAGCATTTT; CDR3: CAISPTGDLPPQHF
size: NA; V: TRBV6-2/TRBV6-3; J: TRBJ1-1; D: NA; DNA: TGTGCCAGCAGTTCGAGAGGGGCGGGACTGAACGCTTTCTTT; CDR3: CASSSRGAGLNAFF
size: NA; V: TRBV9; J: TRBJ1-1; D: TRBD1; DNA: TGTGCCAGCAGCGAATCCGGGACAGGGGCTCCCACTGAAGCTTTCTTT; CDR3: CASSESGTGAPTEAFF
size: NA; V: TRBV18; J: TRBJ2-1; D: TRBD2; DNA: TGTGCCAGCTCACCGGGAGCGGGAGGGCCTCGAAATGAGCAGTTCTTC; CDR3: CASSPGAGGPRNEQFF
size: NA; V: TRBV5-4; J: TRBJ2-3; D: TRBD1; DNA: TGTGCCAGCAGCACCGATCTAGGGACAGCCACAGATACGCAGTATTTT; CDR3: CASSTDLGTATDTQYF
size: NA; V: TRBV11-3; J: TRBJ2-7; D: NA; DNA: TGTGCCAGCAGCTTCCACTCGGGCGAGCAGTACTTC; CDR3: CASSFHSGEQYF
size: NA; V: TRBV30; J: TRBJ2-2; D: NA; DNA: TGTGCCTGGAGTGAAGGGGTTACCCCCGGGGAGCTGTTTTTT; CDR3: CAWSEGVTPGELFF
size: NA; V: TRBV6-5; J: TRBJ1-3; D: NA; DNA: TGTGCCAGCAGGATTAGTATCTCTGGAAACACCATATATTTT; CDR3: CASRISISGNTIYF
size: NA; V: TRBV29-1; J: TRBJ2-7; D: NA; DNA: TGCAGCGTCCAGGGCTCCTACGAGCAGTACTTC; CDR3: CSVQGSYEQYF
size: NA; V: TRBV28; J: TRBJ1-4; D: NA; DNA: TGTGCCAGCAGCTTACCGTCCGCAACTAATGAAAAACTGTTTTTT; CDR3: CASSLPSATNEKLFF
size: NA; V: TRBV15; J: TRBJ1-5; D: NA; DNA: TGTGCCACCAGCAGTCCAGGTCGCAATCAGCCCCAGCATTTT; CDR3: CATSSPGRNQPQHF
size: few; V: TRBV7-6; J: TRBJ1-4; D: NA; DNA: TGTGCCAGCAGCTTTACAGGGTCCGGTGAAAAACTGTTTTTT; CDR3: CASSFTGSGEKLFF
size: NA; V: TRBV14; J: TRBJ2-1; D: TRBD2; DNA: TGTGCCAGCAGCCAACCTGGACTAGCGGGATTTGGGCAGTTCTTC; CDR3: CASSQPGLAGFGQFF
size: NA; V: TRBV4-2; J: TRBJ2-1; D: TRBD2; DNA: TGTGCCAGCAGCCAAGGAGAAGGCGGGAGCTCCTACAATGAGCAGTTCTTC; CDR3: CASSQGEGGSSYNEQFF
size: NA; V: TRBV30; J: TRBJ1-2; D: NA; DNA: TGTGCCTGGAAAGACAGCAGCTATGGCTACACCTTC; CDR3: CAWKDSSYGYTF
size: once; V: TRBV7-9; J: TRBJ1-4; D: TRBD1; DNA: TGTGCCAGCAGCGGCCCCACAGGGGTAACTAATGAAAAACTGTTTTTT; CDR3: CASSGPTGVTNEKLFF
size: NA; V: TRBV28; J: TRBJ2-5; D: NA; DNA: TGTGCCAGCAGCCCCGTCTGGGGGGAGTACCAAGAGACCCAGTACTTC; CDR3: CASSPVWGEYQETQYF
size: NA; V: TRBV25-1; J: TRBJ2-3; D: NA; DNA: TGTGCCAGCAGTGAGCTTGGCAGGTCCCTAACAGATACGCAGTATTTT; CDR3: CASSELGRSLTDTQYF
size: NA; V: TRBV3-1/TRBV3-2; J: TRBJ1-1; D: TRBD1; DNA: TGTGCCAGCAGCCTCTTGGGGACAGGGGATTTGGCTTTCTTT; CDR3: CASSLLGTGDLAFF